Each of the 15 T cell receptor beta chains below was sequenced from the same sample in a study of T cell changes during pregnancy in multiple sclerosis. TCRdb keeps only in-frame clones here, not all; method: immunoSEQ multiplex PCR. The table has about 40,000 clones, roughly 92% seen once. The starting material was CD4+ T cells from peripheral blood mononuclear cells, obtained before pregnancy. All receptors derive from a female donor with multiple sclerosis, enrolled in a pregnancy study.

J is TRBJ2-2 and V is TRBV19, with D hard to call. Germline lookup yields CDR1 LNHDA and CDR2 SQIVND (reference sequence). The CDR3 runs to 14 residues. The V gene lost 4 bases and the J gene lost 0 bases, with 6 bases spanning the gap. CDR3 loop: CASSTNTNTGELFF. CDR3 in DNA: TGTGCCAGTAGTACAAACACGAACACCGGGGAGCTGTTTTTT.

V usage is TRBV29-1 and J usage is TRBJ2-1; 16 bases line up with TRBD2. The length of the CDR3 is 13 residues. The junction had 2 bases not matched to a gene; V was cut back by 8 bases and J by 7 bases. Per germline, CDR1 SQVTM and CDR2 ANQGSEA. The CDR3 reads CSSGLAGGNEQFF. CDR3 nucleotides: TGCAGCTCGGGACTAGCGGGAGGGAATGAGCAGTTCTTC.

The V call is TRBV6-5, the J call TRBJ2-2, with D uncertain. Germline CDR1 and CDR2: MNHEY and SVGAGI. This CDR3 has 15 amino acids. Trimming removed 6 bases at V and 3 bases at J, with 14 bases between. CDR3 in amino acids: CASSNGLTDTGELFF. CDR3 sequence (DNA): TGTGCCAGCAGCAACGGATTGACTGACACCGGGGAGCTGTTTTTT.

A few counts support this clone. The rearrangement joins TRBV19 to TRBJ2-7; TRBD1 aligns across 9 bases. With 1 base clipped from V and 6 bases from J, the junction kept 7 bases outside the gene matches. Germline CDR1 reads LNHDA; CDR2 reads SQIVND (reference sequence). CDR3 size: 15 residues. The CDR3 loop is CASSIVQGAFGEQYF. CDR3 sequence (DNA): TGTGCCAGTAGTATAGTACAGGGGGCTTTCGGCGAGCAGTACTTC. The full variable domain, rest sourced from reference TRBV19 and TRBJ2-7, is DGGITQSPKYLFRKEGQNVTLSCEQNLNHDAMYWYRQDPGQGLRLIYYSQIVNDFQKGDIAEGYSVSREKKESFPLTVTSAQKNPTAFYLCASSIVQGAFGEQYFGPGTRLTVT.

This clone was picked up a small number of times. The rearrangement uses TRBV28 and TRBJ1-2; D call uncertain. The CDR3 has 12 amino acids. Trimming took 2 bases from V and 4 from J, leaving 5 bases between them. Per the germline V gene, CDR1 is MDHEN and CDR2 is SYDVKM. The CDR3 reads CASSLQAYGYTF. The DNA for the CDR3 is TGTGCCAGCAGTTTACAGGCCTATGGCTACACCTTC.

The chain has TRBV7-2 and TRBJ1-1; TRBD1 matches at 9 bases. This CDR3 has 12 amino acids. V was clipped by 2 bases and J by 11 bases; unmatched bases: 3. From germline, CDR1 is SGHTA and CDR2 FQGNSA. The CDR3 region is CASSLYRGPAFF. The CDR3 DNA follows: TGTGCCAGCAGCTTATACAGGGGGCCGGCTTTCTTT.

This chain connects TRBV7-2 to TRBJ1-6; maybe TRBD1 (6 bases). The V end lost 0 bases, the J end lost 10 bases, and 16 bases lay between the germline ends. This CDR3 is 16 amino acids long. Germline CDR1 and CDR2: SGHTA and FQGNSA. This CDR3 is CASSLAWGRGHSPLHF. The CDR3 DNA follows: TGTGCCAGCAGCTTAGCGTGGGGCAGGGGTCACTCACCCCTCCACTTT.

The DNA of the CDR3 is TGTGCCAGCAGTGTAGATGGGAGCTCCTATAATTCACCCCTCCACTTT. It yields the protein CASSVDGSSYNSPLHF. This sequence joins TRBV2 and TRBJ1-6; D is unclear. The V and J ends lost 4 bases and 0 bases respectively, with 10 bases between them. Germline CDR1 and CDR2: SNHLY and FYNNEI. The CDR3 consists of 16 residues.

This chain uses TRBV6-1 with TRBJ1-5, with D possibly TRBD1 on 5 matching bases. CDR1 is MNHNS and CDR2 is SASEGT in the germline V gene. The CDR3 has 14 amino acids. Trimming took off 1 base at V and 7 bases at J, with 11 bases between the two ends. The CDR3 DNA reads TGTGCCAGCAGTGAAGTAGGGGTCGACCAGCCCCAGCATTTT. Translating it yields CASSEVGVDQPQHF.

J is TRBJ1-1 and V is TRBV5-1, with TRBD1 as a possible D gene (5 bases). CDR1 and CDR2 from the germline V gene are SGHRS and YFSETQ. The CDR3 is 14 amino acids. The ends were cut back, 3 bases at V and 5 bases at J, with 14 bases in the middle. The CDR3 DNA sequence: TGCGCCAGCAGCTCCGGGAGGGGCGGGACTGAAGCTTTCTTT. Its protein is CASSSGRGGTEAFF.

The gene calls are TRBV11-2 and TRBJ2-1; 12 positions agree with TRBD2. The V gene end was trimmed by 5 bases and the J gene end by 8 bases; junction bases not matched to a gene: 7. The CDR3 sequence is 15 residues long. Per the germline V gene, CDR1 is SGHAT and CDR2 is FQNNGV. The CDR3 nucleotides read TGTGCCAGCAGCCCCCTAGCGGGAGGGCCGTATGAGCAGTTCTTC. As protein: CASSPLAGGPYEQFF. Filled out from reference TRBV11-2 and TRBJ2-1, the complete variable domain reads EAGVAQSPRYKIIEKRQSVAFWCNPISGHATLYWYQQILGQGPKLLIQFQNNGVVDDSQLPKDRFSAERLKGVDSTLKIQPAKLEDSAVYLCASSPLAGGPYEQFFGPGTRLTVL.

This sequence joins TRBV6-1 and TRBJ2-7; weak D call: TRBD2 (5 bases). The CDR3 is 13 residues long. Trimming removed 6 bases at V and 1 base at J, with 10 bases between. The germline gives CDR1 MNHNS, CDR2 SASEGT. CDR3 nucleotide sequence: TGTGCCAGCAGCGTCGAGCGGTCCTACGAGCAGTACTTC. Its protein product is CASSVERSYEQYF.

J is TRBJ1-4 and V is TRBV10-3; TRBD1 matches 9 bases. With V trimmed by 6 bases and J by 8 bases, 7 bases remained unmatched. The CDR3 totals 14 residues. Germline CDR1 reads ENHRY; CDR2 reads SYGVKD. As DNA, the CDR3 is TGTGCCATCAGCGAGGACAGGGGAAAGGAAAAACTGTTTTTT. It is translated as CAISEDRGKEKLFF.

The genes are TRBV1 and TRBJ2-3; TRBD2 is the table's D call and was not checked against the DNA. TRBV1 is a known pseudogene. This CDR3 spans 14 amino acids. The CDR3 coding sequence is TGCACCAGCAGCCCCGGGGAAATAACAGATACGCAGTATTTT. This translates into CTSSPGEITDTQYF.

The chain uses TRBV5-1 and TRBJ1-1, with a possible D match to TRBD1 (5 bases). Trimming removed 0 bases at V and 4 bases at J, with 16 bases between. The CDR3 contains 16 residues. CDR1 is SGHRS, CDR2 YFSETQ, per germline. As DNA, the CDR3 is TGCGCCAGCAGCTTGGCCCCGGGACTCTTGTCCACTGAAGCTTTCTTT. Amino acid sequence: CASSLAPGLLSTEAFF.